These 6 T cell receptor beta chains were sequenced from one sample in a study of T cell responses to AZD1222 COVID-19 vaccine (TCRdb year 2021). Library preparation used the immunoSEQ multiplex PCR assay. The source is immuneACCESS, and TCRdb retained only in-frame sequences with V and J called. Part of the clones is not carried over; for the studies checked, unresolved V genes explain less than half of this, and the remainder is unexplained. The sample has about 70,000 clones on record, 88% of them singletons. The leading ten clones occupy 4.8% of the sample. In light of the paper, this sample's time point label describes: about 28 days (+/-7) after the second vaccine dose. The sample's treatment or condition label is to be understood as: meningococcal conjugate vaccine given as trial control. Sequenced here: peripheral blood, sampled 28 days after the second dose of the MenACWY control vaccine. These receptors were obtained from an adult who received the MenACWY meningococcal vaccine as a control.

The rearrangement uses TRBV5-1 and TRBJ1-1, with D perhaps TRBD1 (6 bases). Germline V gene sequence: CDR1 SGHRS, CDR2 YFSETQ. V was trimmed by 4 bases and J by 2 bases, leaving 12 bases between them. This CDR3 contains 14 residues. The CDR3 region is CASSVRQENTEAFF. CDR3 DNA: TGCGCCAGCAGCGTCCGACAGGAAAACACTGAAGCTTTCTTT.

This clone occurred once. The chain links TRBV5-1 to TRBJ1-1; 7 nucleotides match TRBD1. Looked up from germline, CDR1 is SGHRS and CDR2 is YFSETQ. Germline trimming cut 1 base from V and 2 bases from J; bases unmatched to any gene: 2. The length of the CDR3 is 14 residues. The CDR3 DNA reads TGCGCCAGCAGCTTGTTAGGGGGCAACACTGAAGCTTTCTTT. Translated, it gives CASSLLGGNTEAFF.

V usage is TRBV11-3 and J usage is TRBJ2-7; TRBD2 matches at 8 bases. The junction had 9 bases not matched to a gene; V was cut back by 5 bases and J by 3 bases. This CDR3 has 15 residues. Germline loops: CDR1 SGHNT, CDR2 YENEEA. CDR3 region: CASSRLSGRGYEQYF. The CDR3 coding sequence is TGTGCCAGCAGCCGTCTAAGCGGGAGAGGCTACGAGCAGTACTTC.

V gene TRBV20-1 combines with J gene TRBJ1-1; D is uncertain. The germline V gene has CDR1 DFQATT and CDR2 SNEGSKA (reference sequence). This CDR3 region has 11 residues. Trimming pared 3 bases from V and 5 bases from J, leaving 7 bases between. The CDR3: CSASSNTEAFF. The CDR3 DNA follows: TGCAGTGCTAGTTCTAATACTGAAGCTTTCTTT.

CDR3 protein: CASSPPYSGNTIYF. The CDR3 DNA follows: TGTGCCAGCAGTCCCCCCTACTCTGGAAACACCATATATTTT. The chain recombines TRBV28 with TRBJ1-3; D call uncertain. Germline CDR1 is MDHEN and CDR2 is SYDVKM. CDR3 length: 14 amino acids. V lost 5 bases and J 0 bases, leaving 8 bases between the germline ends.

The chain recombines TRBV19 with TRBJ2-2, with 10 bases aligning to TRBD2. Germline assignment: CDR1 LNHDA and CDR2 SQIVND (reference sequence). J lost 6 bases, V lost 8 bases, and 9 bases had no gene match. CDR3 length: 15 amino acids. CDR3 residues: CASRIAGGLAGELFF. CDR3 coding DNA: TGTGCCAGTCGAATAGCGGGAGGTCTGGCCGGGGAGCTGTTTTTT.